The 29 T cell receptor beta chains reported below all come from one sample, sequenced in a study of response to subunit inactivated influenza vaccine. TCRdb analysed the RT-PCR reads with MiXCR anew, one entry per CDR3 protein. The data contain roughly 160,000 distinct CDR3 sequences, 11% of them singletons. Here the sequenced sample was non-naive T cells sorted from PBMCs, taken 40 to 50 days after vaccination. The source of these receptors is a man aged 45-65 years who received an inactivated influenza vaccine.

This clonotype was seen a few times. A junction end diverges from the germline sequence, so it may reflect a read error. V usage is TRBV18 and J usage is TRBJ2-7; a weak D match, TRBD2 (6 bases). This CDR3 has 15 residues. Germline CDR1 is KGHSH and CDR2 is LQKENI. The CDR3 sequence is CASSPTGVSSSEQYF. As DNA, the CDR3 is TGTGCCAGCTCACCTACGGGAGTAAGTTCCTCCGAGCAGTACTTC.

This clonotype was found many times. This rearrangement joins TRBV29-1 to TRBJ2-1; D is perhaps TRBD1 or TRBD2 (5 bases each). This CDR3 has 12 residues. Germline lookup yields CDR1 SQVTM and CDR2 ANQGSEA. The V end was cut by 6 bases, the J end by 7 bases, with 13 bases between. The CDR3 loop reads CSVGSGRNEQFF. The CDR3 DNA sequence: TGCAGCGTGGGGTCGGGGCGGAATGAGCAGTTCTTC.

This clonotype was seen at least ten times. This chain links TRBV7-2 with TRBJ2-4; 13 bases fit TRBD2. The ends lost 3 bases at V and 4 bases at J; junction bases unmatched: 6. The CDR3 loop spans 17 amino acids. CDR1 and CDR2 from the germline V gene are SGHTA and FQGNSA. This CDR3 is CASSFQLAGGQKNIQYF. Here the CDR3 DNA reads TGTGCCAGCAGCTTTCAACTAGCGGGAGGGCAGAAAAACATTCAGTACTTC.

This clonotype was observed a few times. The V call is TRBV2, the J call TRBJ2-5, with TRBD1 matching 7 bases. CDR1 SNHLY and CDR2 FYNNEI come from the germline V gene. The CDR3 consists of 15 residues. With V trimmed by 8 bases and J by 5 bases, 14 bases remained unmatched. DNA for the CDR3: TGTGCCAGCGGGTCAGGGAACCAGGGGGTGGAGACCCAGTACTTC. It yields the protein CASGSGNQGVETQYF.

This clonotype has ten or more counts. The rearrangement joins TRBV7-2 to TRBJ1-1; possible D gene TRBD1, 5 bases. The CDR3 has 15 residues. Germline CDR1 and CDR2: SGHTA and FQGNSA. V lost 1 base, J lost 1 base, and 10 bases lay in between. CDR3 nucleotide sequence: TGTGCCAGCAGCTTAGGACCGGGGCCGAACACTGAAGCTTTCTTT. Translated, it gives CASSLGPGPNTEAFF.

The V and J genes are TRBV11-3 and TRBJ2-1; TRBD2 matches at 9 bases. The V gene end was trimmed by 1 base and the J gene end by 7 bases; junction bases not matched to a gene: 5. Per germline, CDR1 SGHNT and CDR2 YENEEA. The CDR3 length is 15 residues. DNA for the CDR3: TGTGCCAGCAGCTTAGGTAGTAGCGGGAGTAATGAGCAGTTCTTC. Its protein is CASSLGSSGSNEQFF.

The CDR3 sequence: CASSGGGLRETQYF. The DNA of the CDR3 is TGTGCCAGCAGCGGGGGGGGGTTAAGGGAGACCCAGTACTTC. The chain joins TRBV7-8 to TRBJ2-5, with TRBD2 identical over 7 bases. Germline V CDR1 and CDR2: SGHVS, FQNEAQ. The CDR3 runs 14 residues. Losses at the gene ends were 5 bases for V and 5 bases for J; bases not matched to a gene: 8.

The chain employs TRBV12-3 or TRBV12-4 and TRBJ2-7, with a tentative D call TRBD1 (6 bases). The CDR3 totals 14 residues. The V end was cut by 3 bases, the J end by 5 bases, with 14 bases between. The CDR3 DNA sequence: TGTGCCAGCAGTTTCAACAGGGTGACCGACGAGCAGTACTTC. It specifies CASSFNRVTDEQYF.

J is TRBJ2-2 and V is TRBV30; D possibly corresponds to TRBD2 (5 bases). CDR1 is GTSNPN and CDR2 is SVGIG in the germline V gene (reference sequence). Trimming took off 1 base at V and 5 bases at J, with 14 bases between the two ends. The length of the CDR3 is 15 residues. This chain's CDR3 is CAWSGRARYTGELFF. The CDR3 bases are TGTGCCTGGAGTGGGCGGGCCCGTTATACCGGGGAGCTGTTTTTT.

This clonotype was picked up a small number of times. The chain carries TRBV6-5 and TRBJ2-7, with 9 nucleotides matching TRBD1. This CDR3 spans 15 amino acids. The V gene end was trimmed by 4 bases and the J gene end by 2 bases; junction bases not matched to a gene: 6. The germline CDR1 and CDR2 sequences are MNHEY and SVGAGI. In nucleotides, the CDR3 is TGTGCCAGCAGTTCCCCGGGACAGGGAGCCTACGAGCAGTACTTC. As protein: CASSSPGQGAYEQYF.

This clonotype came up a few times. The chain links TRBV12-5 to TRBJ2-2, with no clear D. This CDR3 region has 13 residues. CDR1 is LGHNT, CDR2 FRNRAP, per germline. V was trimmed by 5 bases and J by 2 bases, leaving 6 bases between them. The CDR3 here is CASGIHNTGELFF. The CDR3 DNA sequence: TGTGCTAGTGGTATACACAACACCGGGGAGCTGTTTTTT.

Many counts were recorded for this clonotype. The gene calls are TRBV7-2 and TRBJ2-1, with D uncertain. V lost 0 bases and J 6 bases, leaving 12 bases between the germline ends. This CDR3 is 15 amino acids long. Germline CDR1 SGHTA, CDR2 FQGNSA. CDR3 nucleotides: TGTGCCAGCAGCTTAGCAATAGCTGCGATCAATGAGCAGTTCTTC. It is translated as CASSLAIAAINEQFF.

This clonotype was observed a handful of times. CDR3 coding DNA: TGTGCCAGCAGTTACTCTCGGGACAGTTATGCCTACGAGCAGTACTTC. This sequence encodes CASSYSRDSYAYEQYF. This chain connects TRBV6-2 or TRBV6-3 to TRBJ2-7; TRBD1 aligns across 7 bases. Unmatched junction bases numbered 7, after V lost 0 bases and J lost 2 bases. This CDR3 is built from 16 residues. CDR1 and CDR2 from the germline V gene are MNHEY and SVGEGT.

V gene TRBV7-2 combines with J gene TRBJ2-3; tentative D call: TRBD2 (6 bases). Germline CDR1 reads SGHTA; CDR2 reads FQGNSA. V gave up 5 bases and J gave up 5 bases, with 23 bases separating them. The CDR3 is 17 residues long. The CDR3, as DNA: TGTGCCAGCAGCGAATCCGCGGGACTTCTACGGGGAGATACGCAGTATTTT. Translating gives CASSESAGLLRGDTQYF.

The rearrangement links TRBV24-1 to TRBJ2-3; D possibly corresponds to TRBD1 (5 bases). Germline CDR1 is KGHDR and CDR2 is SFDVKD. The CDR3 has 14 residues. V lost 4 bases and J 5 bases, leaving 12 bases between the germline ends. CDR3 DNA: TGTGCCACCAGTGAGCAGACAGTTGGAGATACGCAGTATTTT. It codes for CATSEQTVGDTQYF.

This clonotype was seen a handful of times. The chain is built from TRBV7-9 and TRBJ1-1, with D unclear. Germline V gene sequence: CDR1 SEHNR, CDR2 FQNEAQ (reference sequence). The CDR3 totals 13 residues. V lost 5 bases to trimming and J lost 3 bases, with 10 bases between them. In DNA form, the CDR3 reads TGTGCCAGCAGCCCGTTAGTCTACACTGAAGCTTTCTTT. This translates into CASSPLVYTEAFF.

This clonotype was detected many times. The chain employs TRBV5-1 and TRBJ2-7; D uncertain. From germline, CDR1 is SGHRS and CDR2 YFSETQ. The V end was cut by 0 bases, the J end by 5 bases, with 12 bases between. The CDR3 spans 14 residues. The CDR3 reads CASSLEGANHEQYF. Here the CDR3 DNA reads TGCGCCAGCAGCTTGGAGGGCGCCAACCACGAGCAGTACTTC.

This chain joins TRBV7-2 and TRBJ2-7, with TRBD2 as a possible D gene (6 bases). Germline-derived CDR1 and CDR2 are SGHTA and FQGNSA. The CDR3 is 14 amino acids. Trimming pared 5 bases from V and 4 bases from J, leaving 15 bases between. Written as DNA, the CDR3 is TGTGCCAGCAGCATCCCGGGACTTAAATACGAGCAGTACTTC. It encodes CASSIPGLKYEQYF.

This CDR3 is CASSIDDRSNQPQHF. The CDR3 DNA follows: TGTGCCAGCAGCATTGACGACAGGAGCAATCAGCCCCAGCATTTT. The chain recombines TRBV6-1 with TRBJ1-5; possibly TRBD1 for D (6 bases). Germline CDR1 MNHNS, CDR2 SASEGT. The CDR3 length is 15 residues. V lost 6 bases to trimming and J lost 1 base, with 13 bases between them.

As regards this clonotype: A much more abundant neighbour one base away suggests this may be a read error. The rearrangement joins TRBV6-5 to TRBJ2-1; a possible D gene is TRBD2 (6 bases). This CDR3 is 15 amino acids long. The V gene lost 2 bases and the J gene lost 7 bases, with 15 bases spanning the gap. The germline V gene encodes CDR1 MNHEY and CDR2 SVGAGI. This CDR3 is CASSYVQRARNEQFF. The CDR3 DNA is TGTGCCAGCAGTTACGTCCAGCGGGCTCGGAATGAGCAGTTCTTC.

The table lists this clonotype with a few counts. The gene calls are TRBV20-1 and TRBJ1-1; no clear D. V lost 3 bases and J 1 base, leaving 9 bases between the germline ends. Germline assignment: CDR1 DFQATT and CDR2 SNEGSKA (reference sequence). The CDR3 spans 13 residues. In DNA, the CDR3 is TGCAGTGCTAGGTCCGATCCGAACACTGAAGCTTTCTTT. This codes for CSARSDPNTEAFF.

This clonotype was detected ten times or more. The chain has TRBV6-2 or TRBV6-3 and TRBJ2-3, with 8 positions matching TRBD2. Germline V gene sequence: CDR1 MNHEY, CDR2 SVGEGT. The CDR3 extends over 19 amino acids. The junction had 15 bases not matched to a gene; V was cut back by 2 bases and J by 2 bases. In nucleotides, the CDR3 is TGTGCCAGCAGTTACCTCCTAACGGGAGGGCCACAAACCACAGATACGCAGTATTTT. Protein: CASSYLLTGGPQTTDTQYF.

The CDR3 nucleotides are TGTGCCAGCAGTTCTACAGGGTTCGGGGAGCTGTTTTTT. Its protein product is CASSSTGFGELFF. The gene calls are TRBV28 and TRBJ2-2; D is possibly TRBD1 (6 bases). The germline gives CDR1 MDHEN, CDR2 SYDVKM. V lost 4 bases and J 7 bases, leaving 10 bases between the germline ends. The CDR3 covers 13 residues.

This clonotype was seen repeatedly, ten times or more. This chain links TRBV7-9 with TRBJ2-1; no reliable D call. The germline CDR1 and CDR2 sequences are SEHNR and FQNEAQ (reference sequence). The CDR3 contains 14 residues. The V and J ends lost 3 bases and 0 bases respectively, with 6 bases between them. CDR3 sequence reads: CASSFVNSYNEQFF. In DNA, the CDR3 is TGTGCCAGCAGCTTCGTTAACTCCTACAATGAGCAGTTCTTC.

The chain has TRBV6-2 or TRBV6-3 and TRBJ2-7; TRBD2 aligns across 11 bases. Germline trimming cut 6 bases from V and 4 bases from J; bases unmatched to any gene: 2. The CDR3 runs 13 residues. Germline V gives CDR1 MNHEY, CDR2 SVGEGT. The CDR3 DNA follows: TGTGCCAGCAGACTAGCGGGGGCTTACGAGCAGTACTTC. Amino acid sequence: CASRLAGAYEQYF.

The rearrangement uses TRBV20-1 and TRBJ2-2, with D possibly being TRBD2 (5 bases). The CDR3 length is 15 residues. Trimming pared 4 bases from V and 0 bases from J, leaving 12 bases between. Looked up from germline, CDR1 is DFQATT and CDR2 is SNEGSKA (reference sequence). This CDR3 reads CSATSSGTNTGELFF. CDR3 in DNA: TGCAGTGCTACCTCGAGCGGAACGAACACCGGGGAGCTGTTTTTT.

The chain joins TRBV6-2 or TRBV6-3 to TRBJ2-1; 13 nucleotides match TRBD2. The CDR3 loop spans 17 amino acids. V gave up 6 bases and J gave up 6 bases; unmatched junction bases: 11. CDR1 and CDR2 (germline): MNHEY, SVGEGT. The CDR3 DNA sequence: TGTGCCAGCAGACTAACTAGCGGGAGGGGTCGAGGCAATGAGCAGTTCTTC. The encoded protein is CASRLTSGRGRGNEQFF.

This clonotype has ten or more counts. This chain uses TRBV10-3 with TRBJ2-7; weak D call: TRBD2 (5 bases). This CDR3 spans 11 amino acids. Germline V gives CDR1 ENHRY, CDR2 SYGVKD. V was pared by 8 bases and J by 7 bases, with 12 bases between. CDR3 in DNA: TGTGCCATCGGAGGTGGGGAAGAGCAGTACTTC. Its translation: CAIGGGEEQYF.

This clonotype showed up many times. The rearrangement uses TRBV4-3 and TRBJ2-7, with TRBD2 matching over 8 bases. CDR3 size: 15 residues. CDR1 and CDR2 (germline): LGHNA, YSLEER. J lost 1 base, V lost 0 bases, and 2 bases had no gene match. CDR3 DNA sequence: TGCGCCAGCAGCCAAGATATAGCGGGGTCCTACGAGCAGTACTTC. It yields the protein CASSQDIAGSYEQYF.